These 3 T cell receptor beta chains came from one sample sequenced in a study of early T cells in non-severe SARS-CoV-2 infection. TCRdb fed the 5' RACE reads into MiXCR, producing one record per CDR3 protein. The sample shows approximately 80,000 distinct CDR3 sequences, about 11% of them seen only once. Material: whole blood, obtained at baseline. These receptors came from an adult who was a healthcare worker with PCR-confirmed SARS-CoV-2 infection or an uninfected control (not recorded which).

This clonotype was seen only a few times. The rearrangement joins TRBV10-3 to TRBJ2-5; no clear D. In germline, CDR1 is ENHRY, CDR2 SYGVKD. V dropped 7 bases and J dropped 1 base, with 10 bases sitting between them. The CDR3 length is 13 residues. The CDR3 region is CAINKDPQETQYF. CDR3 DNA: TGTGCCATCAATAAGGACCCCCAAGAGACCCAGTACTTC.

The CDR3 DNA sequence: TGCAGTGCTAGAGCTGGACTAGCGGGGGGGCCGAGGGATACGCAGTATTTT. Translated, it gives CSARAGLAGGPRDTQYF. The chain couples TRBV20-1 to TRBJ2-3; 15 positions match TRBD2. The CDR3 is made up of 17 amino acids. Trimming removed 1 base from V and 6 bases from J; junction bases left unmatched: 8. Germline loops: CDR1 DFQATT, CDR2 SNEGSKA (reference sequence).

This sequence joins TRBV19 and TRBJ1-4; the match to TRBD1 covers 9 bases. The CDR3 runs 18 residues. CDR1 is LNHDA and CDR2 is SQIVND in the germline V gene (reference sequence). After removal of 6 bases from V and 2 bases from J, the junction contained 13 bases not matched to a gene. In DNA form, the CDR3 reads TGTGCCAGTAGGGACGACAGGGGGGTTTCTTCGACTAATGAAAAACTGTTTTTT. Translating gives CASRDDRGVSSTNEKLFF.